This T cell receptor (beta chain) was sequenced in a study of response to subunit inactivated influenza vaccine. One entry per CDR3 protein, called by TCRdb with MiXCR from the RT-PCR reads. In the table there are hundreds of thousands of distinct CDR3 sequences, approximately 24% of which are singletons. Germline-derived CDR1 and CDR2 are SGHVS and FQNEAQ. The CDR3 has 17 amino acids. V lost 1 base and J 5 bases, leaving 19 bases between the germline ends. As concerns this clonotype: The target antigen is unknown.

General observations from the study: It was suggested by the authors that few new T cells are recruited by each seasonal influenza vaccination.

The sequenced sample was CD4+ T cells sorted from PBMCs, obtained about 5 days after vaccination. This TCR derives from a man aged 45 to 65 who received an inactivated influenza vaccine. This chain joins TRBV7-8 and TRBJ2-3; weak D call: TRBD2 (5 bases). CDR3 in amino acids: CASSLDGVGFKGDTQYF. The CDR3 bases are TGTGCCAGCAGCTTAGACGGGGTGGGGTTCAAAGGAGATACGCAGTATTTT.